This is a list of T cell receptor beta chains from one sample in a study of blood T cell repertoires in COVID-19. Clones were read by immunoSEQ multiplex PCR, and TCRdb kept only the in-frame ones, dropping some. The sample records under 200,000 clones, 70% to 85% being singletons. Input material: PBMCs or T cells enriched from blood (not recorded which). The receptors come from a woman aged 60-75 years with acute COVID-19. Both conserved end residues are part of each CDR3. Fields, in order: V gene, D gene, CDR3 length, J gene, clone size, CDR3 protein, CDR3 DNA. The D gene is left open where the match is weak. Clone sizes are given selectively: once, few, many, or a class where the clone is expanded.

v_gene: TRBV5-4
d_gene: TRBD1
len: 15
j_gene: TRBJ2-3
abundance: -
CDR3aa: CASSSRDRGTDTQYF
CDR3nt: TGTGCCAGCAGCAGCCGGGACAGGGGGACAGATACGCAGTATTTT

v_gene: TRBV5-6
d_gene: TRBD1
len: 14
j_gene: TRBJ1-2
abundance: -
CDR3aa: CASSSAGTGLRNTF
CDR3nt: TGTGCCAGCAGCTCCGCCGGGACAGGACTTAGGAACACCTTC

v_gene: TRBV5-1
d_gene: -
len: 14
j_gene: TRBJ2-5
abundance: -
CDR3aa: CASSSQGSQETQYF
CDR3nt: TGCGCCAGCAGCTCCCAGGGGTCACAAGAGACCCAGTACTTC

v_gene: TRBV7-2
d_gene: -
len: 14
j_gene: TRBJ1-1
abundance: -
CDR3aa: CASSLEIPVTEAFF
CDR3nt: TGTGCCAGCAGCTTAGAGATTCCAGTTACTGAAGCTTTCTTT

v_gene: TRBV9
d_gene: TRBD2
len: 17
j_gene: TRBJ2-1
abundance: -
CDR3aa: CASSEGLAGGPYNEQFF
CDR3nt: TGTGCCAGCAGCGAGGGATTAGCGGGAGGGCCCTACAATGAGCAGTTCTTC

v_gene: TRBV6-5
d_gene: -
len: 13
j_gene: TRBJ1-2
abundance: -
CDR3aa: CASSYPGQRGYTF
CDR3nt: TGTGCCAGCAGTTACCCCGGACAGCGCGGCTACACCTTC

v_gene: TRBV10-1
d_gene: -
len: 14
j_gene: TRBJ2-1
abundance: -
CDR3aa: CASSRPGLDNEQFF
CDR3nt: TGCGCCAGCAGTCGTCCGGGACTGGATAATGAGCAGTTCTTC

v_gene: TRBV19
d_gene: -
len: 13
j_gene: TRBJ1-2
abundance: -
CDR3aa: CASSNPPSYGYTF
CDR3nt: TGTGCCAGTAGTAATCCGCCGAGCTATGGCTACACCTTC

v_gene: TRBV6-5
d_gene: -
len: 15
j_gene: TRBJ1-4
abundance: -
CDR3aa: CASSYSGGKGEKLFF
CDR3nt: TGTGCCAGCAGTTACTCGGGGGGGAAAGGTGAAAAACTGTTTTTT

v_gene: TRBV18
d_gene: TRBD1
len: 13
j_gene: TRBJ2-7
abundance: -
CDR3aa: CASSTRTGNEQYF
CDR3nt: TGTGCCAGCTCAACGAGGACAGGGAACGAGCAGTACTTC

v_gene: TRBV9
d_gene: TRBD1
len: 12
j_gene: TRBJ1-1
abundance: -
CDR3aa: CASSATTGRAFF
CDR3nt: TGTGCCAGCAGTGCAACGACAGGGAGGGCTTTCTTT

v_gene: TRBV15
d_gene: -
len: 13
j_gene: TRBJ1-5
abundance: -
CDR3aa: CATSRGGMEPQHF
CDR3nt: TGTGCCACCAGCAGAGGTGGCATGGAGCCCCAGCATTTT

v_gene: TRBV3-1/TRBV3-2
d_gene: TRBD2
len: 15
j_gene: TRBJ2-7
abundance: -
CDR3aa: CASSQVPRGDYEQYF
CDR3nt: TGTGCCAGCAGCCAAGTCCCCCGGGGGGACTACGAGCAGTACTTC

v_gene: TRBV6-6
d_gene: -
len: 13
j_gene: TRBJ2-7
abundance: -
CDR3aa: CASSPPGQYEQYF
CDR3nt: TGTGCCAGCAGCCCCCCCGGACAGTACGAGCAGTACTTC

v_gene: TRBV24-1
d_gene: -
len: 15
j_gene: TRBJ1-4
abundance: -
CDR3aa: CATSDSGKGSEKLFF
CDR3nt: TGTGCCACCAGTGATTCGGGGAAGGGAAGTGAAAAACTGTTTTTT

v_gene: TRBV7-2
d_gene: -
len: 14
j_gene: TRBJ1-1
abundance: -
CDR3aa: CASSLGSPRAEAFF
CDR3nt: TGTGCCAGCAGCTTAGGCTCGCCGCGAGCTGAAGCTTTCTTT

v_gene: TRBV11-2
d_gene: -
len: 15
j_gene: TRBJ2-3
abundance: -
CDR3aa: CASSRQGLNTDTQYF
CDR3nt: TGTGCCAGCAGCCGCCAGGGACTGAACACAGATACGCAGTATTTT

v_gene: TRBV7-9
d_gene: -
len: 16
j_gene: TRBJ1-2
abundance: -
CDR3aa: CASSLDFSEVDYGYTF
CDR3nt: TGTGCCAGCAGCTTAGACTTCTCCGAGGTCGACTATGGCTACACCTTC

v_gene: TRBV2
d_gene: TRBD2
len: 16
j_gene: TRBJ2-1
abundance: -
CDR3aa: CASSEIASGGDNEQFF
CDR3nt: TGTGCCAGCAGTGAAATTGCTAGCGGGGGAGATAATGAGCAGTTCTTC

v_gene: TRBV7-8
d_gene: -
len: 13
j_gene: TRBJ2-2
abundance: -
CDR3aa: CASFPINTGELFF
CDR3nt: TGTGCCAGTTTCCCTATTAACACCGGGGAGCTGTTTTTT

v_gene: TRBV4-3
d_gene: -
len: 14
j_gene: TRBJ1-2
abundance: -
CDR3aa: CASSPGGGMGGYTF
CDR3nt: TGCGCCAGCAGCCCGGGCGGGGGAATGGGTGGCTACACCTTC

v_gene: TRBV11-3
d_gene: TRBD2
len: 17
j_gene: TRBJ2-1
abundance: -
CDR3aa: CASSPGWTSGGADEQFF
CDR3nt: TGTGCCAGCAGCCCTGGTTGGACTAGCGGGGGGGCGGATGAGCAGTTCTTC

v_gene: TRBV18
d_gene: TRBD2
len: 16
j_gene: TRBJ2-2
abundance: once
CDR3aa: CASSPQRTSGLGELFF
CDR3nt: TGTGCCAGCTCCCCTCAGAGGACTAGCGGATTGGGGGAGCTGTTTTTT

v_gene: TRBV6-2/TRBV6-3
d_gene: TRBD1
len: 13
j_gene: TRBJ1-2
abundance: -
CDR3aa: CASSLQGANGYTF
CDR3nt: TGTGCCAGCAGTCTTCAGGGGGCTAACGGCTACACCTTC

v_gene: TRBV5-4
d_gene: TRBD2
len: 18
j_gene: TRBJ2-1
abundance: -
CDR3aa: CASSGGTSTSYSYNEQFF
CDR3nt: TGTGCCAGCAGCGGCGGGACCTCGACTAGCTACTCCTACAATGAGCAGTTCTTC

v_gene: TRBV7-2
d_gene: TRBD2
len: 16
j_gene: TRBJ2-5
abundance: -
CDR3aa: CASSLDQAGVGETQYF
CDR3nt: TGTGCCAGCAGCTTAGATCAAGCGGGGGTCGGCGAGACCCAGTACTTC

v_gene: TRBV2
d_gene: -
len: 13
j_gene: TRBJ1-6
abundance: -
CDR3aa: CASSGGVSSPLHF
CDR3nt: TGTGCCAGCAGCGGGGGGGTGAGTTCACCCCTCCACTTT

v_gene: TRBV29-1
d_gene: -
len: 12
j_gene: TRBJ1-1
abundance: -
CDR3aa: CSVGGQNTEAFF
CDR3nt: TGCAGCGTTGGAGGCCAGAACACTGAAGCTTTCTTT

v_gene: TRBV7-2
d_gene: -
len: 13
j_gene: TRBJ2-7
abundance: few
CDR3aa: CASSLEWRNEQYF
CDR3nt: TGTGCCAGCAGCTTAGAGTGGCGGAACGAGCAGTACTTC

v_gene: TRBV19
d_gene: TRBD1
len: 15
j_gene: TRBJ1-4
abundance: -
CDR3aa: CASSPGQDVNEKLFF
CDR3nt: TGTGCCAGTAGTCCGGGACAGGATGTAAATGAAAAACTGTTTTTT

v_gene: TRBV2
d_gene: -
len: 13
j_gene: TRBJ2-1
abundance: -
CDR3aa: CASTIQSYNEQFF
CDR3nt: TGTGCCAGCACCATACAGAGTTACAATGAGCAGTTCTTC

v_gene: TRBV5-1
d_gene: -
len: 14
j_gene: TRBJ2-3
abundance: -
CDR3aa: CASSNGEVTDTQYF
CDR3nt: TGCGCCAGCAGCAACGGGGAGGTAACAGATACGCAGTATTTT

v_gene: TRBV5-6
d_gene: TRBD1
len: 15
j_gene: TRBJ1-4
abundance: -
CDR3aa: CASSSRTGGGEKLFF
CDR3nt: TGTGCCAGCAGCTCGCGGACAGGAGGGGGTGAAAAACTGTTTTTT

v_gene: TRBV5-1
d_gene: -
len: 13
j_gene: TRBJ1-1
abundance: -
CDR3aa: CASSQGMNTEAFF
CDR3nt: TGCGCCAGCAGCCAGGGGATGAACACTGAAGCTTTCTTT

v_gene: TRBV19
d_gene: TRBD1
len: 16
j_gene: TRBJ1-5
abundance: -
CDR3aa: CASTRGGQGINQPQHF
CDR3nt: TGTGCCAGTACTCGGGGGGGACAGGGGATCAATCAGCCCCAGCATTTT

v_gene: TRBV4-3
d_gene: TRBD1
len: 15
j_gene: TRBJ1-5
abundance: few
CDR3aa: CASSLDRGRNQPQHF
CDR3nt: TGCGCCAGCAGCCTGGACAGGGGGCGCAATCAGCCCCAGCATTTT

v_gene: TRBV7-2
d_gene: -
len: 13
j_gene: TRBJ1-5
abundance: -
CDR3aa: CASSPDGSQPQHF
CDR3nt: TGTGCCAGCAGTCCCGACGGGTCTCAGCCCCAGCATTTT

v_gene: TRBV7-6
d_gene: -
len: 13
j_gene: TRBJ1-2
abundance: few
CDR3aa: CASSITGVSGYTF
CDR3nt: TGTGCCAGCAGCATAACAGGTGTCTCGGGCTACACCTTC

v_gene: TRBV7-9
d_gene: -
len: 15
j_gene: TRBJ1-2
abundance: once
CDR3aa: CASSEGTGGPYGYTF
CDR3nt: TGTGCCAGCAGCGAGGGGACCGGGGGTCCGTATGGCTACACCTTC

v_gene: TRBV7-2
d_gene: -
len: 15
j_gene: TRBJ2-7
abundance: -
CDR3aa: CASSLIRTGFGEQYF
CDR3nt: TGTGCCAGCAGCTTAATCCGAACAGGGTTCGGCGAGCAGTACTTC

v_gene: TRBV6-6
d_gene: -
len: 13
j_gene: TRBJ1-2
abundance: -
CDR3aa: CASSYPDTYGYTF
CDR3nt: TGTGCCAGCAGTTACCCCGACACCTATGGCTACACCTTC

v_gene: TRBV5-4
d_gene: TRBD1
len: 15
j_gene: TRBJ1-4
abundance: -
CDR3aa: CASSSDRVSNEKLFF
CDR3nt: TGTGCCAGCAGCTCGGACAGGGTGTCTAATGAAAAACTGTTTTTT

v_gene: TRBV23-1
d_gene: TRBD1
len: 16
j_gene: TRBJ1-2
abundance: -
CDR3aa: CASSQLGQGMNYGYTF
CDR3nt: TGCGCCAGCAGTCAACTGGGACAGGGGATGAACTATGGCTACACCTTC

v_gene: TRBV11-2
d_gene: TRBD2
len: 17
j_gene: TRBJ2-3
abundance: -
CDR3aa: CASSPGMAGGRSDTQYF
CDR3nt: TGTGCCAGCAGCCCAGGAATGGCGGGGGGGCGATCGGATACGCAGTATTTT

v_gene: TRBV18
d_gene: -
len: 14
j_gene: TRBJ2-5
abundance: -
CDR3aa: CASSPAGLRETQYF
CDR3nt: TGTGCCAGCTCACCAGCAGGGCTTAGGGAGACCCAGTACTTC

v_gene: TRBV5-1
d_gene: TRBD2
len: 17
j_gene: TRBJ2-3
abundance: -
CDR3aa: CASSLGLAGRSTDTQYF
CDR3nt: TGCGCCAGCAGCTTGGGGCTAGCGGGGCGCAGTACAGATACGCAGTATTTT